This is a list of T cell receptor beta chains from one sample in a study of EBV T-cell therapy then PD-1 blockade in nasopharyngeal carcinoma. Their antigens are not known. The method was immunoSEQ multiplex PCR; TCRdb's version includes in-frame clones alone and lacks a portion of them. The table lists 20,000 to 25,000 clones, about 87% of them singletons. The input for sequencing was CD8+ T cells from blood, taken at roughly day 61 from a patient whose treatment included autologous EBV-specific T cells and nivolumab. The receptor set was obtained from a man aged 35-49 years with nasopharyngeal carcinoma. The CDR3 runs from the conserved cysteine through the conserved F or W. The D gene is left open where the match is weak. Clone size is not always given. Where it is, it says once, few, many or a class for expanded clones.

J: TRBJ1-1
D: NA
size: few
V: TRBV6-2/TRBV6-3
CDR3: CASSYSESYTEAFF
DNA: TGTGCCAGCAGTTACTCGGAAAGTTACACTGAAGCTTTCTTT

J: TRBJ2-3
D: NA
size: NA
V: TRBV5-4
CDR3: CASSLFRAGGYTAQYF
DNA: TGTGCCAGCAGCTTGTTTCGGGCAGGGGGGTATACCGCGCAGTATTTT

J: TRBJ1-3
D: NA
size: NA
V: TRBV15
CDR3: CATEEGPGTGNTIYF
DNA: TGTGCCACCGAGGAGGGGCCGGGGACTGGAAACACCATATATTTT

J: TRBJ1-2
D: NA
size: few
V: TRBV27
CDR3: CASSLSTGNYGYTF
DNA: TGTGCCAGCAGTTTATCGACGGGAAACTATGGCTACACCTTC

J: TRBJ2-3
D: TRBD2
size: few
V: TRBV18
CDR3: CASSLDPGGDTQYF
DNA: TGTGCCAGCTCTTTGGACCCGGGGGGAGATACGCAGTATTTT

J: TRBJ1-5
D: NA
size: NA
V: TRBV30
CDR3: CAWSVQRDAQHF
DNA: TGTGCCTGGAGTGTACAGCGCGACGCCCAGCATTTT

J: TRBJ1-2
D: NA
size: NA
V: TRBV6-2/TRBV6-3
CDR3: CASSYSGRGKGYTF
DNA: TGTGCCAGCAGTTACTCAGGCAGGGGAAAAGGCTACACCTTC

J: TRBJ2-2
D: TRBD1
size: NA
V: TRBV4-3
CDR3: CASSHGTGAGELFF
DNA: TGCGCCAGCAGCCACGGCACAGGGGCCGGGGAGCTGTTTTTT

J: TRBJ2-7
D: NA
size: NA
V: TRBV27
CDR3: CASSPDYYEQYF
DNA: TGTGCCAGCAGTCCAGATTACTACGAGCAGTACTTC

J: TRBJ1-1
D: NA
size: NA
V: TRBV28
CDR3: CASSLYGGPRWTEAFF
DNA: TGTGCCAGCAGTTTATACGGCGGGCCTAGGTGGACTGAAGCTTTCTTT

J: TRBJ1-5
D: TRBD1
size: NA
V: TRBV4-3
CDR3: CASSQHDRGRVRNQPQHF
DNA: TGCGCCAGCAGCCAACATGACAGGGGGCGCGTTCGCAATCAGCCCCAGCATTTT

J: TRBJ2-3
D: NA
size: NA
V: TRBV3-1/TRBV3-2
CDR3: CASSQGRWRVTDTQYF
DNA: TGTGCCAGCAGCCAAGGAAGGTGGCGGGTGACAGATACGCAGTATTTT

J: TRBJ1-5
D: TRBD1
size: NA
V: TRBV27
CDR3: CASRQGARDSNQPQHF
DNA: TGTGCCAGCAGACAGGGGGCAAGGGATAGCAATCAGCCCCAGCATTTT

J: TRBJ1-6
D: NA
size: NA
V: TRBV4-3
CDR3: CASSQDGGGSSPLHF
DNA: TGCGCCAGCAGCCAAGACGGGGGGGGGTCTTCACCCCTCCACTTT

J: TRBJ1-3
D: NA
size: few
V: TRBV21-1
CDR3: CASSIWLFSGNTIYF
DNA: TGTGCCAGCAGCATTTGGTTGTTCTCTGGAAACACCATATATTTT

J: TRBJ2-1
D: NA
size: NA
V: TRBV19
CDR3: CASSIGGAGYNEQFF
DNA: TGTGCCAGTAGTATCGGCGGGGCTGGCTACAATGAGCAGTTCTTC